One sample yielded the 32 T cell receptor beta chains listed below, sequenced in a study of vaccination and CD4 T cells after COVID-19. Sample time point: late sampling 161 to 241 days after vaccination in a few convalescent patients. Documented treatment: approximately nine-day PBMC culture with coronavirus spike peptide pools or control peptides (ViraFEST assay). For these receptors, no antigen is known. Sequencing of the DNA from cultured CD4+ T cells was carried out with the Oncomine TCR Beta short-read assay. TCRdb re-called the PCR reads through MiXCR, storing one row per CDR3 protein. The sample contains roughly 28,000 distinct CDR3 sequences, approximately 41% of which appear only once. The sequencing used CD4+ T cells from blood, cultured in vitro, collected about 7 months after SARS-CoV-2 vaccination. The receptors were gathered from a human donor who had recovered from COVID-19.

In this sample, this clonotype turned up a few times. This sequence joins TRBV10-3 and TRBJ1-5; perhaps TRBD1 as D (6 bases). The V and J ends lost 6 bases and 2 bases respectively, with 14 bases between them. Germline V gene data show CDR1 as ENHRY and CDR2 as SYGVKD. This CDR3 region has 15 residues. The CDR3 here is CAIRGDNVGNQPQHF. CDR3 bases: TGTGCCATCAGGGGGGACAATGTCGGCAATCAGCCCCAGCATTTT.

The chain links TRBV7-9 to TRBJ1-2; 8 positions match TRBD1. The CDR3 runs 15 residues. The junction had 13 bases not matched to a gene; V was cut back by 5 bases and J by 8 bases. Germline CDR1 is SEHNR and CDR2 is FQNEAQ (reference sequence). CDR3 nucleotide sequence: TGTGCCAGCAGCGCGAGCAGGGGGCGGTTAAGCGGCTACACCTTC. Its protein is CASSASRGRLSGYTF.

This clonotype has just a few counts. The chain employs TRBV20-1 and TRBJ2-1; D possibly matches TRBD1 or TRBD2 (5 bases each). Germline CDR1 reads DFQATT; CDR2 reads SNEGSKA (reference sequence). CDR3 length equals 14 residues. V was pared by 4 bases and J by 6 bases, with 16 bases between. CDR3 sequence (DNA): TGCAGTGCTATACCCGGGACCCTCTCCAATGAGCAGTTCTTC. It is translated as CSAIPGTLSNEQFF.

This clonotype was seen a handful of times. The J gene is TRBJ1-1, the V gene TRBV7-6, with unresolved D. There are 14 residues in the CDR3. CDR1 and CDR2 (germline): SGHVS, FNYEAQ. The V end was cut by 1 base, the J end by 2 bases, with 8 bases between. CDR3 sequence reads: CASSLDNRNTEAFF. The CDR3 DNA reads TGTGCCAGCAGCTTAGACAACCGCAACACTGAAGCTTTCTTT.

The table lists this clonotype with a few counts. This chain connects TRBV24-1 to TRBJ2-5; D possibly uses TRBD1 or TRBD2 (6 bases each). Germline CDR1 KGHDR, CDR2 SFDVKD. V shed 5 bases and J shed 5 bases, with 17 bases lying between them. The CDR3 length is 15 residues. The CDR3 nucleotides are TGTGCCACCAGTGGAGGGACAATAGGGGGGGAGACCCAGTACTTC. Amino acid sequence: CATSGGTIGGETQYF.

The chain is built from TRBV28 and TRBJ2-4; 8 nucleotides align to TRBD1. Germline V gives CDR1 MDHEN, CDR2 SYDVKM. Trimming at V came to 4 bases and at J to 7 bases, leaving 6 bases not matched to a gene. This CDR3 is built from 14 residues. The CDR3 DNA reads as TGTGCCAGCAGTTCAGGACAGGGTCGGAACATTCAGTACTTC. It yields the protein CASSSGQGRNIQYF.

The CDR3 DNA reads as TGTGCCAGCAGTTACTCTGACAGGGACTACGAGCAGTACTTC. Its protein is CASSYSDRDYEQYF. V and J are TRBV6-2 or TRBV6-3 and TRBJ2-7, with 7 positions matching TRBD1. Germline CDR1 MNHEY, CDR2 SVGEGT. The CDR3 is 14 amino acids. The V segment lost 0 bases and the J segment 3 bases; nucleotides outside the gene matches: 2.

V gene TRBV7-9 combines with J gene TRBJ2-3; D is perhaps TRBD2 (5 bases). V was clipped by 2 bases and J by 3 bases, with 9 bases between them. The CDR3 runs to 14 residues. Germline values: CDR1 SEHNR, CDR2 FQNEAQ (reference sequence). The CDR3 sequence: CASSLRTQTDTQYF. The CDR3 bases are TGTGCCAGCAGCTTAAGGACTCAAACAGATACGCAGTATTTT.

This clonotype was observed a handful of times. The CDR3 sequence is CSAREPGLAEETQYF. The CDR3 nucleotides read TGCAGTGCTAGAGAACCAGGACTAGCGGAAGAGACCCAGTACTTC. V usage is TRBV20-1 and J usage is TRBJ2-5; TRBD2 agrees at 10 bases. With 0 bases clipped from V and 3 bases from J, the junction kept 4 bases outside the gene matches. The CDR3 is 15 amino acids. Germline V gene sequence: CDR1 DFQATT, CDR2 SNEGSKA (reference sequence).

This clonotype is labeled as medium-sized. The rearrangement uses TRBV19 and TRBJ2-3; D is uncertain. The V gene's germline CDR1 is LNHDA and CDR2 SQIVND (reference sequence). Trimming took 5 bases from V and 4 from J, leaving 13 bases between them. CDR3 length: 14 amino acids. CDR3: CASSQPSAADTQYF. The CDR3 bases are TGTGCCAGTAGTCAGCCCTCCGCCGCAGATACGCAGTATTTT. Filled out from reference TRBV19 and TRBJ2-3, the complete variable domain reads DGGITQSPKYLFRKEGQNVTLSCEQNLNHDAMYWYRQDPGQGLRLIYYSQIVNDFQKGDIAEGYSVSREKKESFPLTVTSAQKNPTAFYLCASSQPSAADTQYFGPGTRLTVL.

The DNA for the CDR3 is TGTGCCAGCAGCAAAGCGTGGAGGACTCAAGAGACCCAGTACTTC. This sequence encodes CASSKAWRTQETQYF. This chain connects TRBV21-1 to TRBJ2-5; the table names TRBD2, a call not compared with the DNA. TRBV21-1 is a pseudogene segment. The CDR3 runs 15 residues.

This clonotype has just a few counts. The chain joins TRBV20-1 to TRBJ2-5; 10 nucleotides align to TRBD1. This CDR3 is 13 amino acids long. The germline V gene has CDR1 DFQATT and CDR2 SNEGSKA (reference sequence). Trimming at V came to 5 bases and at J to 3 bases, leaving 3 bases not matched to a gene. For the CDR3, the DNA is TGCAGTGCTTCGACAGGGGGCGAAGAGACCCAGTACTTC. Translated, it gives CSASTGGEETQYF.

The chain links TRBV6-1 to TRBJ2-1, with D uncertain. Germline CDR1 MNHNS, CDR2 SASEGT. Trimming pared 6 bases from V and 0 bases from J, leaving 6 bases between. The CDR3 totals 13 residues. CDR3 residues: CASSQSSYNEQFF. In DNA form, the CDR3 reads TGTGCCAGCAGCCAGAGCTCCTACAATGAGCAGTTCTTC.

CDR3 in amino acids: CSARDSGTSVYEQYF. The CDR3 nucleotides are TGCAGTGCTAGAGATTCAGGGACTAGCGTTTACGAGCAGTACTTC. This sequence joins TRBV20-1 and TRBJ2-7, with 10 bases matching TRBD2. Trimming at V came to 0 bases and at J to 4 bases, leaving 6 bases not matched to a gene. The germline gives CDR1 DFQATT, CDR2 SNEGSKA (reference sequence). The length of the CDR3 is 15 residues.

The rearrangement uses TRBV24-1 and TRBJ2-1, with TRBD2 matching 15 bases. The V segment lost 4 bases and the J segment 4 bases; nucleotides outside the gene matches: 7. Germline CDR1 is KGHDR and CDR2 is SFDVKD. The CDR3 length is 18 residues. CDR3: CATSDQGLAGGLYNEQFF. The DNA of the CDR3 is TGTGCCACCAGTGACCAGGGACTAGCGGGAGGATTGTACAATGAGCAGTTCTTC.

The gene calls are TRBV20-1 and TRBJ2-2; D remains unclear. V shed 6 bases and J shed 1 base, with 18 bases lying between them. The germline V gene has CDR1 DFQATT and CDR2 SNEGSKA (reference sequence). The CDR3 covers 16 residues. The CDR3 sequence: CSALSGVNGNTGELFF. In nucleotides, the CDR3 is TGCAGTGCCCTAAGTGGGGTTAACGGGAACACCGGGGAGCTGTTTTTT.

CDR3 residues: CASSRIRLAGDGEQFF. For the CDR3, the DNA is TGTGCCAGCAGCCGAATTCGACTAGCGGGAGATGGTGAGCAGTTCTTC. The genes are TRBV7-8 and TRBJ2-1; 12 nucleotides align to TRBD2. The CDR3 has 16 amino acids. The V gene's germline CDR1 is SGHVS and CDR2 FQNEAQ. Trimming removed 5 bases from V and 9 bases from J; junction bases left unmatched: 11.

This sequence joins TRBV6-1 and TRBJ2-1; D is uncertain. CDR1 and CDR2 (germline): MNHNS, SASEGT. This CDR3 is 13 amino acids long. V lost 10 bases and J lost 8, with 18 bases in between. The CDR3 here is CAIRLQLYDEQFF. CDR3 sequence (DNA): TGTGCCATCCGGCTGCAACTTTATGATGAGCAGTTCTTC.

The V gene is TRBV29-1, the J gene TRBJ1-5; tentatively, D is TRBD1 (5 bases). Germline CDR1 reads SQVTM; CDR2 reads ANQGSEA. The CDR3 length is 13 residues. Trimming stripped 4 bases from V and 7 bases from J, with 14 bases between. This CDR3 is CSVAGGAEQPQHF. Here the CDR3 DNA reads TGCAGCGTTGCGGGAGGGGCTGAGCAGCCCCAGCATTTT.

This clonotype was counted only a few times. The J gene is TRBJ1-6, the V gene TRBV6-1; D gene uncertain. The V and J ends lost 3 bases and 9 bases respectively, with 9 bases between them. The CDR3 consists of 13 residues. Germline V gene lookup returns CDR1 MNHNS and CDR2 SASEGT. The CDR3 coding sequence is TGTGCCAGCAGTGACCTTCTCAGTTCACCCCTCCACTTT. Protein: CASSDLLSSPLHF.

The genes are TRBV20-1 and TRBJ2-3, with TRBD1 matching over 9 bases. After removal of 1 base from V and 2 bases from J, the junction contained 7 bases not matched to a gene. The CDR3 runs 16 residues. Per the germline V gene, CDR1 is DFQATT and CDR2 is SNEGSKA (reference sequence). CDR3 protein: CSARAPGQGHTDTQYF. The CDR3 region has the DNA TGCAGTGCTAGAGCCCCGGGACAGGGACACACAGATACGCAGTATTTT.

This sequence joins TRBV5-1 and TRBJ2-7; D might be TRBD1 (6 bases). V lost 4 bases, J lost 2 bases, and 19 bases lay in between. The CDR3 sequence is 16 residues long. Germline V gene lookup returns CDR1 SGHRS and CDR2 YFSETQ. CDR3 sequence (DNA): TGCGCCAGCAGCACCGAACCGGGACACCACACCTACGAGCAGTACTTC. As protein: CASSTEPGHHTYEQYF.

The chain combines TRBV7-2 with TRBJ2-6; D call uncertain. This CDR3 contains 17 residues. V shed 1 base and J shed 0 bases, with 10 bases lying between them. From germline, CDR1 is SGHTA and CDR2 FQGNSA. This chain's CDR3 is CASSLDPPNSGANVLTF. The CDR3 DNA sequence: TGTGCCAGCAGCTTAGATCCACCCAACTCTGGGGCCAACGTCCTGACTTTC.

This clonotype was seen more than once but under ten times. CDR3 in DNA: TGTGCCAGCAGCTTCAGGGCGGGCGGGGGGCAAGAGACCCAGTACTTC. This encodes CASSFRAGGGQETQYF. The V call is TRBV5-5, the J call TRBJ2-5; 8 bases match TRBD2. From germline, CDR1 is SGHKS and CDR2 YYEKEE (reference sequence). The V gene end was trimmed by 2 bases and the J gene end by 2 bases; junction bases not matched to a gene: 8. The length of the CDR3 is 16 residues. Full variable domain (outside the CDR3, taken from reference TRBV5-5 and TRBJ2-5): DAGVTQSPTHLIKTRGQQVTLRCSPISGHKSVSWYQQVLGQGPQFIFQYYEKEERGRGNFPDRFSARQFPNYSSELNVNALLLGDSALYLCASSFRAGGGQETQYFGPGTRLLVL.

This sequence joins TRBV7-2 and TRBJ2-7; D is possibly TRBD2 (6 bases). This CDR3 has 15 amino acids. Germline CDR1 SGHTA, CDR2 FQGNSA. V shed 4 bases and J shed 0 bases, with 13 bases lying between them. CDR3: CASSSSGLSSYEQYF. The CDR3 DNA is TGTGCCAGCAGCTCAAGCGGGTTGAGCTCCTACGAGCAGTACTTC.

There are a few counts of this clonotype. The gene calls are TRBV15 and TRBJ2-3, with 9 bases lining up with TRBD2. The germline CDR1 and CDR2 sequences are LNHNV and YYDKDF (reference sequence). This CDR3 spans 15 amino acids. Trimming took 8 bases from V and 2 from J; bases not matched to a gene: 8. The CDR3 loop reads CATLSGGRDTDTQYF. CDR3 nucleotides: TGTGCCACCCTCTCGGGCGGGAGGGACACAGATACGCAGTATTTT.

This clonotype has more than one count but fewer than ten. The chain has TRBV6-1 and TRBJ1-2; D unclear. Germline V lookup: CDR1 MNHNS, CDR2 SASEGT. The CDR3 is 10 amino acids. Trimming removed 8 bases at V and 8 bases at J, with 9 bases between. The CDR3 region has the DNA TGTGCCAGCGGAGATGAAGGCTACACCTTC. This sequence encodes CASGDEGYTF.

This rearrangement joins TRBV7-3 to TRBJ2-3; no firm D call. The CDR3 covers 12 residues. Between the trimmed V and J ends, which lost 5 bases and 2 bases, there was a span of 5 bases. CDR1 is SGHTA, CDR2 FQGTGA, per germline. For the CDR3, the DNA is TGTGCCAGCAGCCAGGACACAGATACGCAGTATTTT. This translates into CASSQDTDTQYF.

CDR3 coding DNA: TGTGCCAGCAGTTATACTAGCGGGAGGAATGAGCAGTTCTTC. This sequence encodes CASSYTSGRNEQFF. The V and J genes are TRBV6-5 and TRBJ2-1; TRBD2 agrees at 12 bases. The CDR3 contains 14 residues. V lost 3 bases to trimming and J lost 7 bases; unmatched junction nucleotides: 1. Germline loops: CDR1 MNHEY, CDR2 SVGAGI.

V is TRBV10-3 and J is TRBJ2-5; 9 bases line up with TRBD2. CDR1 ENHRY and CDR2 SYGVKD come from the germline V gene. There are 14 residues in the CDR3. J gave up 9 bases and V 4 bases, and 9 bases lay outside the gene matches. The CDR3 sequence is CAISGLQREAAQYF. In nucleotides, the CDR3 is TGTGCCATCAGTGGTTTGCAGCGGGAGGCGGCCCAGTACTTC.

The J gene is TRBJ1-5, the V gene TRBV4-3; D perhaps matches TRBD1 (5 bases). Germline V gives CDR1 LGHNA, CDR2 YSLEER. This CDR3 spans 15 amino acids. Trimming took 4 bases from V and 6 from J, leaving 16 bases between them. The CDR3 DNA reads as TGCGCCAGCAGCCCCAGGTATAGGGGTGGTCAGCCCCAGCATTTT. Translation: CASSPRYRGGQPQHF.

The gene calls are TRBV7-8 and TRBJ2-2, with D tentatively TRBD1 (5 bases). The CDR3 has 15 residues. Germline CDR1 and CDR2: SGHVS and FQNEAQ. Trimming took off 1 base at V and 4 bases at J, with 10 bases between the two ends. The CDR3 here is CASSLEGRITGELFF. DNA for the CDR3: TGTGCCAGCAGCTTAGAGGGGCGCATCACCGGGGAGCTGTTTTTT.